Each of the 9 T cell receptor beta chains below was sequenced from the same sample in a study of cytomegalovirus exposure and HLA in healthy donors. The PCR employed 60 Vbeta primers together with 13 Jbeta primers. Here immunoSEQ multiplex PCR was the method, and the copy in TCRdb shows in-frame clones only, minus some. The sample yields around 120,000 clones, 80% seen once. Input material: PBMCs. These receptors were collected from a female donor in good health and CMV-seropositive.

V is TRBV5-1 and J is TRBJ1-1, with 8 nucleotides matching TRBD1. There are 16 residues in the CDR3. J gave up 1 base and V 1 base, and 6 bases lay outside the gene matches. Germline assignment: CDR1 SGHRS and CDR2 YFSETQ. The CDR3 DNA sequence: TGCGCCAGCAGCTTGATCGGACAGGGAGGGAACACTGAAGCTTTCTTT. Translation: CASSLIGQGGNTEAFF.

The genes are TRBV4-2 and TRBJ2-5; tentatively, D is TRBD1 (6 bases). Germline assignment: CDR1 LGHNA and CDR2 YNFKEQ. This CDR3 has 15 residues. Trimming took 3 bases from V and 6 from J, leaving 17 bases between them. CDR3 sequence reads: CASSQETDRLQTQYF. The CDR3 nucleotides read TGTGCCAGCAGCCAGGAGACCGACAGGTTACAGACCCAGTACTTC.

CDR3 region: CASSLRGTGANVLTF. Written as DNA, the CDR3 is TGTGCCAGCAGCTTGCGGGGGACGGGGGCCAACGTCCTGACTTTC. This chain connects TRBV5-8 to TRBJ2-6; perhaps TRBD2 as D (6 bases). This CDR3 has 15 amino acids. The germline V gene encodes CDR1 SGHTS and CDR2 YDEGEE. V was cut by 1 base and J by 4 bases, with 9 bases left in between.

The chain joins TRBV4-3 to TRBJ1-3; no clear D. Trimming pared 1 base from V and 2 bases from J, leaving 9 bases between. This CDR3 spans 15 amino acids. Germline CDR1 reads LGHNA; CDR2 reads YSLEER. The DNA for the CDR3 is TGCGCCAGCAGCCAAGGTCCAGGAACTGGAAACACCATATATTTT. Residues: CASSQGPGTGNTIYF.

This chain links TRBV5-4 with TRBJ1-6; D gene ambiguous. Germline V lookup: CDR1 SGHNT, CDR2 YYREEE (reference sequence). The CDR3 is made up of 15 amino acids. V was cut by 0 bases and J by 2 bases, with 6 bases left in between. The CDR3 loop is CASSLEPAYNSPLHF. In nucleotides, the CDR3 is TGTGCCAGCAGCTTGGAACCAGCCTATAATTCACCCCTCCACTTT.

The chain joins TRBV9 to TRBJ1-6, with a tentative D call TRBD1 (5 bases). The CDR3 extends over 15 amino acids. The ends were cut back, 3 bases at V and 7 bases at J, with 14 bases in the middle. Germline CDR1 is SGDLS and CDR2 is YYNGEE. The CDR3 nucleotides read TGTGCCAGCAGCGCATCGGGGGGGTTAAATTCACCCCTCCACTTT. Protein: CASSASGGLNSPLHF.

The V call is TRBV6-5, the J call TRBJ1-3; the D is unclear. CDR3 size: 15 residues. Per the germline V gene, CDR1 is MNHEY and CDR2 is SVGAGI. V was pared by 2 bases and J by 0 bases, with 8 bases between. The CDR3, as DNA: TGTGCCAGCAGTTACGGGAGGGCCTCTGGAAACACCATATATTTT. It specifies CASSYGRASGNTIYF.

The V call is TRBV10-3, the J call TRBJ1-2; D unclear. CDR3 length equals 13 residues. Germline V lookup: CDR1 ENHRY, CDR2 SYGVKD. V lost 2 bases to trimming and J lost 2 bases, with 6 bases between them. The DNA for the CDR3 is TGTGCCATCAGTGAGCAGTTCAACTATGGCTACACCTTC. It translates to CAISEQFNYGYTF.

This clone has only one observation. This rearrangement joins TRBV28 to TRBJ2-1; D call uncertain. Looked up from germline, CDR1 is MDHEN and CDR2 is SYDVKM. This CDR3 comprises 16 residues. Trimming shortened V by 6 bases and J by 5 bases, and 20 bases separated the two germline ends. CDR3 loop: CASSSVHSARDNEQFF. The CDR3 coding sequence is TGTGCCAGCAGCTCCGTTCACTCCGCACGTGACAATGAGCAGTTCTTC.